These 9 T cell receptor beta chains share one sample of origin, sequenced in a study of blood T cell repertoires in COVID-19. Some clones are missing from TCRdb's copy, which holds only in-frame ones; the method was immunoSEQ multiplex PCR. There are around 260,000 clones in the sample; approximately 89% occur only once, and around 9.6% lies in the top ten. Sequencing was performed on peripheral blood. Every receptor here comes from a woman in her sixties or seventies with COVID-19, enrolled during active disease.

CDR3 sequence (DNA): TGTGCCAGCTCACCAAAGTCAGGGACTAGCAACGAGCAGTACTTC. It translates to CASSPKSGTSNEQYF. The rearrangement uses TRBV18 and TRBJ2-7; 9 bases match TRBD2. J was trimmed by 5 bases and V by 2 bases; bases with no gene match: 7. Germline V gene sequence: CDR1 KGHSH, CDR2 LQKENI. This CDR3 has 15 amino acids. Complete variable domain (other parts from reference TRBV18 and TRBJ2-7): NAGVMQNPRHLVRRRGQEARLRCSPMKGHSHVYWYRQLPEEGLKFMVYLQKENIIDESGMPKERFSAEFPKEGPSILRIQQVVRGDSAAYFCASSPKSGTSNEQYFGPGTRLTVT.

The gene calls are TRBV18 and TRBJ2-7, with D tentatively TRBD2 (6 bases). Trimming left V 6 bases short and J 7 bases short, with 25 bases between. Looked up from germline, CDR1 is KGHSH and CDR2 is LQKENI. The CDR3 extends over 16 amino acids. CDR3 sequence: CASSRISGDGSVEQYF. The CDR3 nucleotides read TGTGCCAGCTCTCGAATATCGGGGGATGGCTCCGTGGAGCAGTACTTC. The whole variable domain, remainder taken from reference TRBV18 and TRBJ2-7, is NAGVMQNPRHLVRRRGQEARLRCSPMKGHSHVYWYRQLPEEGLKFMVYLQKENIIDESGMPKERFSAEFPKEGPSILRIQQVVRGDSAAYFCASSRISGDGSVEQYFGPGTRLTVT.

This chain links TRBV7-3 with TRBJ2-5; D is perhaps TRBD2 (5 bases). The CDR3 is made up of 13 amino acids. The V and J ends lost 5 bases and 5 bases respectively, with 12 bases between them. Germline loops: CDR1 SGHTA, CDR2 FQGTGA. The CDR3 DNA follows: TGTGCCAGCAGCAGAGCGGTGGGTGAGACCCAGTACTTC. It specifies CASSRAVGETQYF.

V usage is TRBV19 and J usage is TRBJ2-2, with 11 bases identical to TRBD1. The CDR3 covers 16 residues. J gave up 2 bases and V 4 bases, and 3 bases lay outside the gene matches. Per germline, CDR1 LNHDA and CDR2 SQIVND (reference sequence). The CDR3 region has the DNA TGTGCCAGTAGTACCGGGACAGGGGGAAACACCGGGGAGCTGTTTTTT. Protein sequence: CASSTGTGGNTGELFF.

The genes are TRBV27 and TRBJ1-5, with 8 bases matching TRBD1. The CDR3 is 16 residues long. CDR1 is MNHEY and CDR2 is SMNVEV in the germline V gene (reference sequence). Unmatched junction bases numbered 11, after V lost 4 bases and J lost 6 bases. CDR3 DNA: TGTGCCAGCAGTTCCCTAATTGGACAGGGAGGTCAGCCCCAGCATTTT. This codes for CASSSLIGQGGQPQHF.

The J gene is TRBJ1-2, the V gene TRBV5-8; TRBD1 matches 8 bases. Germline V gene lookup returns CDR1 SGHTS and CDR2 YDEGEE. The junction had 5 bases not matched to a gene; V was cut back by 0 bases and J by 1 base. The CDR3 totals 16 residues. In DNA form, the CDR3 reads TGTGCCAGCAGCTTGGGGGACAGGAGAAGTAACTATGGCTACACCTTC. It encodes CASSLGDRRSNYGYTF.

This chain connects TRBV29-1 to TRBJ1-1; unclear D gene. The CDR3 contains 16 residues. Germline assignment: CDR1 SQVTM and CDR2 ANQGSEA. Trimming cost V 7 bases and J 0 bases, with 21 bases left between them. CDR3 loop: CSAPLARAKVNTEAFF. CDR3 bases: TGCAGCGCCCCCCTTGCGAGAGCCAAAGTGAACACTGAAGCTTTCTTT.

The chain is built from TRBV6-1 and TRBJ2-5; 8 positions agree with TRBD2. Germline V gives CDR1 MNHNS, CDR2 SASEGT. The CDR3 consists of 14 residues. V shed 10 bases and J 5 bases; nucleotides not matched to a gene: 12. CDR3 sequence reads: CAINPGVAGETQYF. The CDR3 DNA sequence: TGTGCCATCAATCCGGGAGTAGCGGGGGAGACCCAGTACTTC.

V usage is TRBV10-3 and J usage is TRBJ1-5, with 8 bases lining up with TRBD1. Germline V gene data show CDR1 as ENHRY and CDR2 as SYGVKD. Germline trimming cut 2 bases from V and 6 bases from J; bases unmatched to any gene: 9. CDR3 length equals 16 residues. The CDR3 sequence is CAISEGAGGMGQPQHF. The CDR3 DNA sequence: TGTGCCATCAGTGAGGGTGCAGGGGGCATGGGTCAGCCCCAGCATTTT.